This T cell receptor beta chain was found in a study of T cell changes during pregnancy in multiple sclerosis (dated by TCRdb to about 2019). At the level of the whole study: Changes in the T cell repertoire over the course of pregnancy were examined in this study in women with multiple sclerosis.

Relative to germline, V is 0 bases shorter and J is 3 bases shorter, with 5 bases between their ends. CDR1 is given as SNHLY and CDR2 as FYNNEI, both from the germline V gene. The CDR3 sequence holds 13 residues, the cysteine and phenylalanine included. Just the 39-base CDR3 DNA is kept, in frame starting at base 1. This clone appeared a single time. This clone's antigen is unknown. Base qualities are missing; no much larger clone stands one base away. The method was the immunoSEQ multiplex PCR assay. Not all clones reach the TCRdb copy of this immuneACCESS table, which keeps in-frame sequences only. Checked studies attribute under half of the gap to unresolved V genes and leave the rest unexplained. The sample profile shows under 35,000 clones; 75% to 90% of them were found once. The ten top clones hold about 7% of the sample.

This sequence originates from a female donor with multiple sclerosis, enrolled in a pregnancy study. The sequencing here drew on CD8+ T cells from peripheral blood mononuclear cells, taken in the second trimester of pregnancy. The receptor chain draws on TRBV2 and TRBJ2-5, with the D gene not confidently named. For the CDR3, the sequence is CASSEAAKETQYF. At the DNA level, the sequence is TGTGCCAGCAGTGAAGCAGCCAAAGAGACCCAGTACTTC. Here the CDR3 is joined to the reference TRBV2 and TRBJ2-5 genes, and the full variable domain is: EPEVTQTPSHQVTQMGQEVILRCVPISNHLYFYWYRQILGQKVEFLVSFYNNEISEKSEIFDDQFSVERPDGSNFTLKIRSTKLEDSAMYFCASSEAAKETQYFGPGTRLLVL.